These T cell receptor beta chains were read from a single sample in a study of blood T cell repertoires in COVID-19. The method was immunoSEQ multiplex PCR; TCRdb's version includes in-frame clones alone and lacks a portion of them. The sample has about 160,000 clones; roughly 80% are singletons. What was sequenced was peripheral blood. The receptors here all came from a man between 65 and 85 years old with acute or convalescent COVID-19. Each CDR3 is given with its conserved first and last residue. Each record gives: CDR3 protein, CDR3 DNA, D gene, V gene, clone size, J gene. The D gene is left open where the match is weak. Rows may omit the clone size; those that give it use once, few, many or a size class.

CDR3 protein: CASTTGGRRSYTF; CDR3 DNA: TGTGCCAGCACAACCGGGGGGCGTAGAAGCTACACCTTC; D gene: NA; V gene: TRBV12-3/TRBV12-4; clone size: NA; J gene: TRBJ1-2
CDR3 protein: CASSPQTGYQETQYF; CDR3 DNA: TGTGCCAGCTCACCCCAGACAGGGTACCAAGAGACCCAGTACTTC; D gene: TRBD1; V gene: TRBV18; clone size: NA; J gene: TRBJ2-5
CDR3 protein: CASSLRTGYTDTQYF; CDR3 DNA: TGTGCCAGCAGTTTACGGACAGGATACACAGATACGCAGTATTTT; D gene: TRBD1; V gene: TRBV28; clone size: NA; J gene: TRBJ2-3
CDR3 protein: CASSSVGGLNTEAFF; CDR3 DNA: TGTGCCAGCAGCTCCGTTGGGGGGTTGAACACTGAAGCTTTCTTT; D gene: NA; V gene: TRBV5-4; clone size: NA; J gene: TRBJ1-1
CDR3 protein: CASSEWIAGVGTDTQYF; CDR3 DNA: TGTGCCAGCAGTGAATGGATAGCGGGGGTCGGGACAGATACGCAGTATTTT; D gene: TRBD2; V gene: TRBV6-1; clone size: NA; J gene: TRBJ2-3
CDR3 protein: CASSMGQVSGNTIYF; CDR3 DNA: TGTGCCAGCTCAATGGGACAGGTTTCTGGAAACACCATATATTTT; D gene: TRBD1; V gene: TRBV18; clone size: NA; J gene: TRBJ1-3
CDR3 protein: CASSLNRYEQYF; CDR3 DNA: TGTGCCAGCAGCTTAAATCGGTACGAGCAGTACTTC; D gene: NA; V gene: TRBV7-9; clone size: few; J gene: TRBJ2-7
CDR3 protein: CASLSSNYNEQFF; CDR3 DNA: TGTGCCAGTTTGTCTAGCAACTACAATGAGCAGTTCTTC; D gene: NA; V gene: TRBV19; clone size: NA; J gene: TRBJ2-1
CDR3 protein: CASSRNAPGLLSYNEQFF; CDR3 DNA: TGTGCCAGCAGCCGAAACGCTCCGGGACTATTGTCCTACAATGAGCAGTTCTTC; D gene: TRBD2; V gene: TRBV4-2; clone size: NA; J gene: TRBJ2-1
CDR3 protein: CASSLGSIPYEQYF; CDR3 DNA: TGTGCCAGCAGTTTAGGCAGTATACCCTACGAGCAGTACTTC; D gene: NA; V gene: TRBV28; clone size: NA; J gene: TRBJ2-7
CDR3 protein: CASSSQGAGYGYTF; CDR3 DNA: TGTGCCAGCAGTTCGCAGGGGGCAGGCTATGGCTACACCTTC; D gene: TRBD1; V gene: TRBV27; clone size: once; J gene: TRBJ1-2
CDR3 protein: CASGGDRDENEKLFF; CDR3 DNA: TGTGCCAGCGGGGGAGACAGGGATGAAAATGAAAAACTGTTTTTT; D gene: TRBD1; V gene: TRBV7-8; clone size: NA; J gene: TRBJ1-4
CDR3 protein: CASSATGGYEQYF; CDR3 DNA: TGCGCCAGCAGTGCTACAGGGGGTTACGAGCAGTACTTC; D gene: TRBD1; V gene: TRBV10-1; clone size: once; J gene: TRBJ2-7
CDR3 protein: CASSVEAVERSTTEAFF; CDR3 DNA: TGTGCCAGCAGCGTAGAAGCGGTTGAAAGATCGACGACTGAAGCTTTCTTT; D gene: NA; V gene: TRBV9; clone size: few; J gene: TRBJ1-1
CDR3 protein: CASSLEGVQPQHF; CDR3 DNA: TGTGCCAGCAGCTTAGAAGGGGTTCAGCCCCAGCATTTT; D gene: NA; V gene: TRBV7-8; clone size: once; J gene: TRBJ1-5
CDR3 protein: CASSEAIYTDTQYF; CDR3 DNA: TGTGCCAGCAGTGAAGCTATTTACACAGATACGCAGTATTTT; D gene: NA; V gene: TRBV6-1; clone size: NA; J gene: TRBJ2-3
CDR3 protein: CSVSRTSGSTDTQYF; CDR3 DNA: TGCAGCGTTTCACGGACTAGCGGGAGCACAGATACGCAGTATTTT; D gene: TRBD2; V gene: TRBV29-1; clone size: NA; J gene: TRBJ2-3
CDR3 protein: CASSQTGATYEQYF; CDR3 DNA: TGCGCCAGCAGCCAAACAGGGGCAACTTACGAGCAGTACTTC; D gene: TRBD1; V gene: TRBV4-1; clone size: NA; J gene: TRBJ2-7
CDR3 protein: CASSFSPSGSYEQYF; CDR3 DNA: TGTGCCAGCAGTTTCAGCCCTAGCGGCTCCTACGAGCAGTACTTC; D gene: TRBD2; V gene: TRBV27; clone size: NA; J gene: TRBJ2-7
CDR3 protein: CASSYQRGGLETQYF; CDR3 DNA: TGTGCCAGCAGTTATCAGCGGGGGGGCCTAGAGACCCAGTACTTC; D gene: TRBD2; V gene: TRBV6-6; clone size: NA; J gene: TRBJ2-5
CDR3 protein: CASSPDYNEQFF; CDR3 DNA: TGCGCCAGCAGCCCAGACTACAATGAGCAGTTCTTC; D gene: NA; V gene: TRBV5-1; clone size: NA; J gene: TRBJ2-1
CDR3 protein: CATSRELAGEQFF; CDR3 DNA: TGTGCCACCAGCAGAGAACTAGCGGGGGAGCAGTTCTTC; D gene: TRBD2; V gene: TRBV15; clone size: NA; J gene: TRBJ2-1
CDR3 protein: CASSPRESDTIYF; CDR3 DNA: TGTGCCAGCTCACCACGGGAGTCGGACACCATATATTTT; D gene: NA; V gene: TRBV18; clone size: NA; J gene: TRBJ1-3
CDR3 protein: CASSLERGAQAFF; CDR3 DNA: TGTGCCAGCAGCTTGGAGCGGGGGGCGCAGGCTTTCTTT; D gene: NA; V gene: TRBV5-5; clone size: NA; J gene: TRBJ1-1
CDR3 protein: CAISEPGLLNTEAFF; CDR3 DNA: TGTGCCATCAGTGAGCCCGGACTGTTAAACACTGAAGCTTTCTTT; D gene: NA; V gene: TRBV10-3; clone size: NA; J gene: TRBJ1-1
CDR3 protein: CATSDFRSGDNQPQHF; CDR3 DNA: TGTGCCACCAGTGATTTTCGGTCAGGGGACAATCAGCCCCAGCATTTT; D gene: NA; V gene: TRBV24-1; clone size: NA; J gene: TRBJ1-5
CDR3 protein: CAWTVSAGELFF; CDR3 DNA: TGTGCCTGGACTGTTAGTGCCGGGGAGCTGTTTTTT; D gene: NA; V gene: TRBV30; clone size: many; J gene: TRBJ2-2